The TCR beta chain described here comes from a study of post-analysis software for immune sequencing data. Carried by the TCR beta cDNA libraries were unique molecular identifiers. TCRdb re-derived calls from the PCR reads in MiXCR, one entry per CDR3 protein. This sample yields 250,000 to 300,000 distinct CDR3 sequences, of which 30% to 45% are seen a single time; 4% to 6% belongs to the top ten. This clonotype was seen ten or more times. The sequence was collected from a girl between 10 and 17 years old with multiple sclerosis. Sequenced: blood.

As DNA, the CDR3 is TGTGCCAGCATAAGGGCGGACAATGAGCAGTTCTTC. It translates to CASIRADNEQFF. This chain connects TRBV28 to TRBJ2-1, with D uncertain. Per germline, CDR1 MDHEN and CDR2 SYDVKM. The V gene lost 7 bases and the J gene lost 5 bases, with 9 bases spanning the gap. There are 12 residues in the CDR3.